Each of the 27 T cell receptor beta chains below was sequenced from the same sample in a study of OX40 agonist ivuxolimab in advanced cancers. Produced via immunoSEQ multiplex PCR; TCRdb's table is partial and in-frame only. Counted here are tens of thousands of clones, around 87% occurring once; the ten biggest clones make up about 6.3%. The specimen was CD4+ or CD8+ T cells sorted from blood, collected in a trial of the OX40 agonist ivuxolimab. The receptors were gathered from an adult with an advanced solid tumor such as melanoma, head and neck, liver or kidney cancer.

The CDR3, as DNA: TGTGCCAGCAGTTTATCAGGGTCTGGAAACACCATATATTTT. Amino acids: CASSLSGSGNTIYF. V gene TRBV27 combines with J gene TRBJ1-3; D uncertain. The V and J ends lost 0 bases and 1 base respectively, with 4 bases between them. This CDR3 has 14 residues. Germline CDR1 reads MNHEY; CDR2 reads SMNVEV (reference sequence).

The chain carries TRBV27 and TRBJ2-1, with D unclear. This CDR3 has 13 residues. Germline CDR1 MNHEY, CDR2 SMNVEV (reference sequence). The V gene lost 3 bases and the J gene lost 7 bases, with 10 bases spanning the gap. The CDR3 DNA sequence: TGTGCCAGCAGTTTGGGTGTAAATAATGAGCAGTTCTTC. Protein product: CASSLGVNNEQFF.

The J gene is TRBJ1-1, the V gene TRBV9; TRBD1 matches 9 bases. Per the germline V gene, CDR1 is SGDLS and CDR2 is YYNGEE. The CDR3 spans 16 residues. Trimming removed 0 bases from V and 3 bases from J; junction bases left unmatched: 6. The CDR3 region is CASSVDPGQGDTEAFF. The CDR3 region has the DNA TGTGCCAGCAGCGTAGACCCGGGACAGGGAGACACTGAAGCTTTCTTT.

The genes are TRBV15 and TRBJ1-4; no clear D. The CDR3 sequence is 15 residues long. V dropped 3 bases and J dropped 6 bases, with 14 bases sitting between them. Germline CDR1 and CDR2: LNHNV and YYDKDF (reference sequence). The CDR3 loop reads CATSSQRVTDEKLFF. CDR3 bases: TGTGCCACCAGCAGTCAGAGGGTGACGGATGAAAAACTGTTTTTT.

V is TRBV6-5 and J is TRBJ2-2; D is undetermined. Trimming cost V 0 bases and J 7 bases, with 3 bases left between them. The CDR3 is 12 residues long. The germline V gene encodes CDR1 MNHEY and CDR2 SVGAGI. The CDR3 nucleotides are TGTGCCAGCAGTTACTCGGGCGGGGAGCTGTTTTTT. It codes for CASSYSGGELFF.

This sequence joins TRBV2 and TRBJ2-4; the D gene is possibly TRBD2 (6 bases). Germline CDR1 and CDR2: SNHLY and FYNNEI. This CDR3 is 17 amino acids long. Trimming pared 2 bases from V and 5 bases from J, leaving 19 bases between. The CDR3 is CASSEMGSGWGENIQYF. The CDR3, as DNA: TGTGCCAGCAGTGAAATGGGGAGCGGTTGGGGGGAAAACATTCAGTACTTC.

CDR3: CASSEQGFGETQYF. The CDR3 DNA reads TGTGCCAGCAGTGAACAGGGGTTCGGGGAGACCCAGTACTTC. This chain connects TRBV27 to TRBJ2-5; TRBD1 matches at 7 bases. The CDR3 is 14 amino acids. V lost 5 bases, J lost 5 bases, and 8 bases stayed unmatched. The germline CDR1 and CDR2 sequences are MNHEY and SMNVEV (reference sequence).

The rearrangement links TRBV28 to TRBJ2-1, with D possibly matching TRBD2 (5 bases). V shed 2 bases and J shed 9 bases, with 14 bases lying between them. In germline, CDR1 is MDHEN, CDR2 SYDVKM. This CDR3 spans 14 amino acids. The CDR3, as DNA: TGTGCCAGCAGTTTAATCCTAGCCACGGGTGAGCAGTTCTTC. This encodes CASSLILATGEQFF.

CDR3 nucleotides: TGTGCCTGGAGTGCTGGGTTGAGGGCTGCGGAAAAACTGTTTTTT. Protein sequence: CAWSAGLRAAEKLFF. The V call is TRBV30, the J call TRBJ1-4; D uncertain. The CDR3 sequence is 15 residues long. Germline-derived CDR1 and CDR2 are GTSNPN and SVGIG (reference sequence). The ends were cut back, 1 base at V and 8 bases at J, with 17 bases in the middle.

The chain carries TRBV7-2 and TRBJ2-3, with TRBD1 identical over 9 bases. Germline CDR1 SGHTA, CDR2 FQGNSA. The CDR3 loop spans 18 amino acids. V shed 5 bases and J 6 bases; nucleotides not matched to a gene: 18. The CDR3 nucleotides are TGTGCCAGCAGCCCGGACGTATTCGGGACAGGGTATTTGGATACGCAGTATTTT. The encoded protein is CASSPDVFGTGYLDTQYF.

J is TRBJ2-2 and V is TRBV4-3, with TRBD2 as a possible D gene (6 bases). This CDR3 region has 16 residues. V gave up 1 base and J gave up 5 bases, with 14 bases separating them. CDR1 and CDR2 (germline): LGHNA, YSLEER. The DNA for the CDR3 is TGCGCCAGCAGCCAAGGATATCGGGGAGGAACCGGGGAGCTGTTTTTT. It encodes CASSQGYRGGTGELFF.

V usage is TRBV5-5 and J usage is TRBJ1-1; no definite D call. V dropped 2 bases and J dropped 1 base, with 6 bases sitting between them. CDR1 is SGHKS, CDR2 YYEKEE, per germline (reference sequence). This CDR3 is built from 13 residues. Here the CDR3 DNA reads TGTGCCAGCAGCTTATGGGAGAACACTGAAGCTTTCTTT. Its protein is CASSLWENTEAFF.

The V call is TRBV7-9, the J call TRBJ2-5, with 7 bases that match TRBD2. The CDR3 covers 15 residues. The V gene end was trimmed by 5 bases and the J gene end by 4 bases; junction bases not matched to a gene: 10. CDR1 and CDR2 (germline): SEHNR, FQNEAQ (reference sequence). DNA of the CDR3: TGTGCCAGCAGCCCTCCGGGGGGAGTAGGAGAGACCCAGTACTTC. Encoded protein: CASSPPGGVGETQYF.

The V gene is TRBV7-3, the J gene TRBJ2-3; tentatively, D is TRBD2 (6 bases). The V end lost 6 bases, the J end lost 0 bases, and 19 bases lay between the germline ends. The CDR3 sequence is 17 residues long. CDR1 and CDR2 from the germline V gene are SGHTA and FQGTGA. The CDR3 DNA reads TGTGCCAGCAGTCCCCTGGGGAGCGGGTCCAGCACAGATACGCAGTATTTT. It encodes CASSPLGSGSSTDTQYF.

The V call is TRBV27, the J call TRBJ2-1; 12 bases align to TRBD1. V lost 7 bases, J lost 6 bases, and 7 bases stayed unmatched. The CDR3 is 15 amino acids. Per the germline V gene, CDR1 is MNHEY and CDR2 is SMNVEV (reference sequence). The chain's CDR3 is CASTIGTGGSNEQFF. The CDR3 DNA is TGTGCCAGCACTATCGGGACAGGGGGCTCCAATGAGCAGTTCTTC.

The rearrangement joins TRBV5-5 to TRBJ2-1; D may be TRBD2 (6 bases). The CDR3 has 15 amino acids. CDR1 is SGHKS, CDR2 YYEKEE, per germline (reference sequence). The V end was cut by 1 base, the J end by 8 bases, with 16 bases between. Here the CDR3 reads CASSLRLAYSDEQFF. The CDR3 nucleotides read TGTGCCAGCAGCTTGAGGCTAGCGTATTCCGATGAGCAGTTCTTC.

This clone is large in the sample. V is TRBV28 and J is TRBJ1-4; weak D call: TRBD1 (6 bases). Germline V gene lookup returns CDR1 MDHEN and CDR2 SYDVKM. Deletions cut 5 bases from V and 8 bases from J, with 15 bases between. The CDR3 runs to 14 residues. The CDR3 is CASSQQGSGEKLFF. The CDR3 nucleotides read TGTGCCAGCAGTCAGCAGGGGTCTGGCGAAAAACTGTTTTTT.

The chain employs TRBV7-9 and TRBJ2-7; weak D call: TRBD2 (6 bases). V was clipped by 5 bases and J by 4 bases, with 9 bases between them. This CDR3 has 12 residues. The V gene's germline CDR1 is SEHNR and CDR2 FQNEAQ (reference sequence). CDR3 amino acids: CASSPGLYEQYF. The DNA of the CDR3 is TGTGCCAGCAGCCCGGGACTGTACGAGCAGTACTTC.

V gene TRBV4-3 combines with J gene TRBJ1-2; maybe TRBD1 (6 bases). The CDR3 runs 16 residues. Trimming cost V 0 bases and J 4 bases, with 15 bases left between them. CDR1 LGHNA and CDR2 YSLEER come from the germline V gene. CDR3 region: CASSQDRTGLVYGYTF. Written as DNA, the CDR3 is TGCGCCAGCAGCCAAGATCGAACAGGGCTGGTCTATGGCTACACCTTC.

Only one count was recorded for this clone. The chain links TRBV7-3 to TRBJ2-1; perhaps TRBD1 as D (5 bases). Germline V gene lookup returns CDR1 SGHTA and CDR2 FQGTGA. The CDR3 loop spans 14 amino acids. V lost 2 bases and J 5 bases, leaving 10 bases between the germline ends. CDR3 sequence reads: CASSLQGPNNEQFF. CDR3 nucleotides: TGTGCCAGCAGCTTACAGGGCCCGAACAATGAGCAGTTCTTC.

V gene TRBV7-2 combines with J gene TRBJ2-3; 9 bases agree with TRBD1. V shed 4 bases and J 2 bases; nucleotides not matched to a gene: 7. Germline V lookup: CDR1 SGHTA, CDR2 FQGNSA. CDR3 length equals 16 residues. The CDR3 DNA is TGTGCCAGCAGCTCCGGGACAGGGAGTATCACAGATACGCAGTATTTT. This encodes CASSSGTGSITDTQYF.

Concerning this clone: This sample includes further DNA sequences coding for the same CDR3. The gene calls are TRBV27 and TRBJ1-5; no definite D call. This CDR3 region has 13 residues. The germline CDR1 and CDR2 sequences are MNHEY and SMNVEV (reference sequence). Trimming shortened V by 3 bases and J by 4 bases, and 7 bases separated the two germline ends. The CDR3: CASSFGFNQPQHF. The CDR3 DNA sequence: TGTGCCAGCAGTTTCGGGTTTAATCAGCCCCAGCATTTT.

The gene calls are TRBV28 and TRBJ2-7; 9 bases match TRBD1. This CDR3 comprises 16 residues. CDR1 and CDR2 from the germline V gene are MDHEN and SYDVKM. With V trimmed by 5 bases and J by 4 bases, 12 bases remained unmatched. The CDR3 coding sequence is TGTGCCAGCAGTCCATACACGGGACAGGGTCCTTACGAGCAGTACTTC. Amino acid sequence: CASSPYTGQGPYEQYF.

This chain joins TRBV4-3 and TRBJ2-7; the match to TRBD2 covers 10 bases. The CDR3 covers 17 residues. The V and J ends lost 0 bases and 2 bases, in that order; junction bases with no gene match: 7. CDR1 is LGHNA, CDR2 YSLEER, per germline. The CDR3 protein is CASSQDSSGSGAYEQYF. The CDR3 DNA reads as TGCGCCAGCAGCCAAGATTCTAGCGGGAGTGGGGCCTACGAGCAGTACTTC.

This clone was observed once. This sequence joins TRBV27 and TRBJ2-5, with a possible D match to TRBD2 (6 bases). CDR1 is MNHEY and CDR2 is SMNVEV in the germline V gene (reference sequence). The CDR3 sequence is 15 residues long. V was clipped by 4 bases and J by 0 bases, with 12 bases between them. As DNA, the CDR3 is TGTGCCAGCAGTTCGGGACTTACGTACCAAGAGACCCAGTACTTC. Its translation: CASSSGLTYQETQYF.

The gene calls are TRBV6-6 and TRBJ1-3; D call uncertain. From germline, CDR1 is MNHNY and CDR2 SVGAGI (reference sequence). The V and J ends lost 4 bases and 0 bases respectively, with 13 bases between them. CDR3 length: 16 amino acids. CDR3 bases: TGTGCCAGCAGTTCCAACCCGACGGTCTCTGGAAACACCATATATTTT. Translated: CASSSNPTVSGNTIYF.

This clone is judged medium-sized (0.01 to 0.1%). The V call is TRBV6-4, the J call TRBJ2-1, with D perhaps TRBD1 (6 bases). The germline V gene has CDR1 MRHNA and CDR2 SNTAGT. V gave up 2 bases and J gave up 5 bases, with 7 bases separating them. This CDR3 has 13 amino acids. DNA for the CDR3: TGTGCCAGCAGTGACCGGGACAACAATGAGCAGTTCTTC. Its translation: CASSDRDNNEQFF.